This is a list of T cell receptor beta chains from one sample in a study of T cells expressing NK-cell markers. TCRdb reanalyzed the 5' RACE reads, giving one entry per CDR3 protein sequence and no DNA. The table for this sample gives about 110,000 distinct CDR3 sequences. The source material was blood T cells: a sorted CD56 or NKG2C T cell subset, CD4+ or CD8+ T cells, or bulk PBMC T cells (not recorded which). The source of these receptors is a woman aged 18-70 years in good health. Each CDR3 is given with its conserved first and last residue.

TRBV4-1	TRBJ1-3	CASLSPPGNTIYF
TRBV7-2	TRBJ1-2	CASSSLGGQRNYGYTF
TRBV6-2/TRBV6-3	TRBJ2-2	CATIPAQRENTGELFF
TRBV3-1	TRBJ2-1	CASSPVQPTEQFF
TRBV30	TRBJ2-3	CAWSQGATDTQYF
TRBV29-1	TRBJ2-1	CSVEDPAAAGFSYNEQFF
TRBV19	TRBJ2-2	CASGLAGTGELFF
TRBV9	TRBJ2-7	CASSVDLGTNYEQYF
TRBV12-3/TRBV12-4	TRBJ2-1	CAPRGPLGNEQFF
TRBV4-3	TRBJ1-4	CASSQEIKGATNEKLFF
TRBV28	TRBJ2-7	CASTTDPDRAVGQYF
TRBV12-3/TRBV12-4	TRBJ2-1	CASSLVPEQFF
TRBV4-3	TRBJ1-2	CASSRQGVGGGGYTF
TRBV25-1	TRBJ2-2	CASSESGGDPGELFF
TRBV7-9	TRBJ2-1	CASSSSNEYNEQFF
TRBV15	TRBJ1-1	CATSGKWSEEAFF
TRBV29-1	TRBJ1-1	CSVEWGVEDEAFF
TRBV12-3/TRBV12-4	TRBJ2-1	CASSFGGPEIQLFF
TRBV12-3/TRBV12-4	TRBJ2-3	CASSRTSESTDTQYF
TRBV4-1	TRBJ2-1	CASSPGPGYNEQFF
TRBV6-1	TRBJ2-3	CASSDFRESVTDTQYF
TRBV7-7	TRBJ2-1	CASSPGPPYEQFF
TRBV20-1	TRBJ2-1	CGLVGGSYNEQFF